The clone carrying this TCR beta chain was found once. Antigen unknown. Looked up from germline, CDR1 is SGHAT and CDR2 is FQNNGV. CDR3 length: 20 amino acids. J was trimmed by 13 bases and V by 7 bases; bases with no gene match: 33. TCRB libraries came from RNA via three nested multiplex PCR rounds. These TCRB libraries lack any described unique molecular identifiers. From the multiplex PCR reads, TCRdb called clonotypes with MiXCR, one entry per CDR3 protein. There are about 13,000 distinct CDR3 sequences in the sample; 65% to 70% occur only once, and 29% lies in the top ten. This sample stems from a study of tumor-infiltrating lymphocytes in glioblastoma multiforme. Points from the study as a whole: TCR plus mutation findings rest on a single glioblastoma patient. RNA-based TCR sequencing may distort clone frequencies, since cells carry unequal TCR transcript numbers.

Sequencing was performed on brain tumor tissue. The clonotype was recovered from a male donor with glioblastoma. The chain joins TRBV11-2 to TRBJ2-2, with 7 nucleotides matching TRBD2. The CDR3 spells CASTPSLGQGLAVNTGRLFF. The DNA for the CDR3 is TGTGCCAGCACCCCCTCATTAGGCCAAGGGCTAGCGGTAAACACCGGGAGGCTGTTTTTT.